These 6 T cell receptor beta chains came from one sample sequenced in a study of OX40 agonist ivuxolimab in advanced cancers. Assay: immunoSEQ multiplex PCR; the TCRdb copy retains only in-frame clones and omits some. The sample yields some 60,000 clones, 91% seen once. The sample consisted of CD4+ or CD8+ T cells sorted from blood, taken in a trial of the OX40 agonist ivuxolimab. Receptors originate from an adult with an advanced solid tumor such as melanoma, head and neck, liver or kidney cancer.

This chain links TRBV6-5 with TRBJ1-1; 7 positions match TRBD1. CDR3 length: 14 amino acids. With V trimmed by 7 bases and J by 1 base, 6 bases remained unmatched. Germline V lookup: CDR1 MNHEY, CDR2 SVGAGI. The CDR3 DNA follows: TGTGCCAGCACCTCGGCAGGGGGGAACACTGAAGCTTTCTTT. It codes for CASTSAGGNTEAFF.

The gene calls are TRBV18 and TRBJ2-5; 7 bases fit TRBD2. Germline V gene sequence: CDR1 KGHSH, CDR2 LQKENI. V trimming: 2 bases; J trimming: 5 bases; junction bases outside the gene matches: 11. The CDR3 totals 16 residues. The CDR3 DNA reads TGTGCCAGCTCACCAATGGCGAGACTAGCTGGGGAGACCCAGTACTTC. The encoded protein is CASSPMARLAGETQYF.

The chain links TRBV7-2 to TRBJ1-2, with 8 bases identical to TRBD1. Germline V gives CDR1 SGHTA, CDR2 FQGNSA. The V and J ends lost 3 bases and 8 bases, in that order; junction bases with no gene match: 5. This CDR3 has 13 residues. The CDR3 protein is CASSLGQVLGYTF. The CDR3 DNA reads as TGTGCCAGCAGCTTGGGACAGGTCTTAGGCTACACCTTC.

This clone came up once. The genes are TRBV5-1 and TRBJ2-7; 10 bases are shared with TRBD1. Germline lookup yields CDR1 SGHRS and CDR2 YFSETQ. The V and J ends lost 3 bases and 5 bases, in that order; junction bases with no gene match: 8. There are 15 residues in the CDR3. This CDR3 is CASSSTGTGDNEQYF. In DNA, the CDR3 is TGCGCCAGCAGCTCAACCGGGACAGGGGACAACGAGCAGTACTTC.

CDR3 sequence: CASSMGPYSNQPQHF. DNA of the CDR3: TGTGCCAGTAGTATGGGTCCGTATAGCAATCAGCCCCAGCATTTT. The rearrangement links TRBV19 to TRBJ1-5; D is uncertain. This CDR3 contains 15 residues. With 3 bases removed from V and 0 bases from J, the gap between germline ends came to 9 bases. Germline V CDR1 and CDR2: LNHDA, SQIVND (reference sequence). Full variable domain (remainder filled in from reference TRBV19 and TRBJ1-5): DGGITQSPKYLFRKEGQNVTLSCEQNLNHDAMYWYRQDPGQGLRLIYYSQIVNDFQKGDIAEGYSVSREKKESFPLTVTSAQKNPTAFYLCASSMGPYSNQPQHFGDGTRLSIL.

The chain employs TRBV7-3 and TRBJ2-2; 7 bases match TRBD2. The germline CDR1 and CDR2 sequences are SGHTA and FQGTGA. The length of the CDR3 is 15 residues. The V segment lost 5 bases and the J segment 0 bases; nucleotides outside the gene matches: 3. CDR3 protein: CASSPLAANTGELFF. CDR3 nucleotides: TGTGCCAGCAGCCCCCTAGCGGCGAACACCGGGGAGCTGTTTTTT.